Given below is one T cell receptor beta chain in context. The V and J ends lost 3 bases and 5 bases respectively, with 13 bases between them. Germline CDR1 reads MDHEN; CDR2 reads SYDVKM. This CDR3 region has 14 residues. This entry comes from a study of blood T cell repertoires in COVID-19. Whole-study context: COVID-19 samples, acute and convalescent, were from the United States, Italy and Spain. PBMCs, B-cell-depleted T cells, or T cells were the source of the cDNA or gDNA that made up the material.

Authors' processing steps: Counts of nucleated cells, estimated from reference gene primer amplification, were obtained. Libraries were prepared by immunoSEQ multiplex PCR; TCRdb keeps only in-frame clonotypes and omits some of them. The DNA gave D and trimming, while V, J and clone size come from that table. This table has around 140,000 clones, roughly 80% appearing once. The source is a woman aged 55-70 years with acute or convalescent COVID-19. The sample taken for sequencing was peripheral blood. V gene TRBV28 combines with J gene TRBJ1-2; D perhaps matches TRBD1 (6 bases). The CDR3 reads CASSFTGIVYGYTF. CDR3 DNA sequence: TGTGCCAGCAGTTTCACAGGGATAGTATATGGCTACACCTTC.